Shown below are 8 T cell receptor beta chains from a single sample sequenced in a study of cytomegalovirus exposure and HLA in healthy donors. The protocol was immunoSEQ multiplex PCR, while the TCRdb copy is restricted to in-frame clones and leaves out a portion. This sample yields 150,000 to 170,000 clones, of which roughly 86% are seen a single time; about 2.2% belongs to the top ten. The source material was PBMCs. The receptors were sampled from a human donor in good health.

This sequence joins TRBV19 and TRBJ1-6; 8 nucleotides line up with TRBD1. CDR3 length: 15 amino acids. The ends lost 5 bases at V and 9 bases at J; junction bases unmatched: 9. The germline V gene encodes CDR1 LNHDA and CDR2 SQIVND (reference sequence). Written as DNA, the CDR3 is TGTGCCAGTAGTCCCAAGACAGGGGTGAGTTCACCCCTCCACTTT. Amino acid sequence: CASSPKTGVSSPLHF.

The CDR3 DNA reads TGTGCCAGCAGGCGCGGGTACACAGATACGCAGTATTTT. Encoded protein: CASRRGYTDTQYF. The rearrangement joins TRBV6-5 to TRBJ2-3; D is possibly TRBD2 (5 bases). This CDR3 comprises 13 residues. CDR1 and CDR2 from the germline V gene are MNHEY and SVGAGI. Trimming removed 6 bases at V and 2 bases at J, with 9 bases between.

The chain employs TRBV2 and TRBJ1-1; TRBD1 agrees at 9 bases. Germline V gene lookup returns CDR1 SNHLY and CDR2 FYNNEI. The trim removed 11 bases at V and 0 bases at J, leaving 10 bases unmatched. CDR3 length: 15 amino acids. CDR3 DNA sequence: TGTGCCGGCAACAGGGGGCCCTCCATGAACACTGAAGCTTTCTTT. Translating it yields CAGNRGPSMNTEAFF.

The CDR3 reads CSVASDGTANQPQHF. The CDR3 bases are TGCAGCGTTGCTTCCGACGGGACAGCTAATCAGCCCCAGCATTTT. The J gene is TRBJ1-5, the V gene TRBV29-1; 7 bases match TRBD1. The J segment lost 4 bases and the V segment lost 4 bases, leaving 10 bases of the junction unmatched. The V gene's germline CDR1 is SQVTM and CDR2 ANQGSEA. The CDR3 has 15 residues.

The CDR3 region is CAWSAGGAQANVLTF. The CDR3 DNA sequence: TGTGCCTGGAGTGCGGGGGGGGCTCAGGCCAACGTCCTGACTTTC. V usage is TRBV30 and J usage is TRBJ2-6; 8 bases align to TRBD2. V was clipped by 1 base and J by 6 bases; unmatched bases: 5. The CDR3 runs to 15 residues. Germline assignment: CDR1 GTSNPN and CDR2 SVGIG (reference sequence). Variable domain in full (rest from reference TRBV30 and TRBJ2-6): SQTIHQWPATLVQPVGSPLSLECTVEGTSNPNLYWYRQAAGRGLQLLFYSVGIGQISSEVPQNLSASRPQDRQFILSSKKLLLSDSGFYLCAWSAGGAQANVLTFGAGSRLTVL.

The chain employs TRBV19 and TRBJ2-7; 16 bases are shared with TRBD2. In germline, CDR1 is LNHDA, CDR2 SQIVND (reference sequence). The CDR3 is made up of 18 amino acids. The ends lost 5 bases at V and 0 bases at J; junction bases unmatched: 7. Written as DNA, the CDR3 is TGTGCCAGTAGTGAGGGACTAGCGGGAGGGCGGAGCTCCTACGAGCAGTACTTC. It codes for CASSEGLAGGRSSYEQYF.

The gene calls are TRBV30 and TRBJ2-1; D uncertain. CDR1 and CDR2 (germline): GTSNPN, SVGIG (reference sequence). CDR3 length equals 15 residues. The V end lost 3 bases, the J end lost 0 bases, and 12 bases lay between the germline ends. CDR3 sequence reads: CAWRVLRGSYNEQFF. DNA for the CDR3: TGTGCCTGGAGGGTTCTCAGAGGCTCCTACAATGAGCAGTTCTTC.

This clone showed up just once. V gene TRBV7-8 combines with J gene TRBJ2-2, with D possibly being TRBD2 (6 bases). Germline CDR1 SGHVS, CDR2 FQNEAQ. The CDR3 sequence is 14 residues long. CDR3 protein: CAGGRRGTTGELFF. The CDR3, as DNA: TGTGCAGGAGGACGGCGGGGAACCACCGGGGAGCTGTTTTTT.